This T cell receptor beta chain was identified during a study of T cell responses to AZD1222 COVID-19 vaccine. Overall study findings and caveats: The reported proportion of spike-specific TCRs targeting unmutated variant regions was nearly half. Two doses of AZD1222 preceded a rise in Spike-specific TCR breadth and depth.

Germline V gene lookup returns CDR1 MDHEN and CDR2 SYDVKM. The CDR3 has 16 residues. The V end lost 2 bases, the J end lost 0 bases, and 14 bases lay between the germline ends. Notes on this clone: The antigen is unknown.

Repertoires were generated with immunoSEQ multiplex PCR, while TCRdb's copy carries only in-frame clones and drops some. The data hold about 85,000 clones, with approximately 86% observed a single time. J is TRBJ2-7 and V is TRBV28; D unresolved. Specimen: peripheral blood, collected on day 0 of AZD1222 vaccination. The TCR originated in an adult in good health. The CDR3 nucleotides read TGTGCCAGCAGTTTACTCGACTCCCCTTTCTCCTACGAGCAGTACTTC. It encodes CASSLLDSPFSYEQYF.